The source of this T cell receptor beta chain is a study of cytomegalovirus exposure and HLA in healthy donors. Turning to the study itself: Earlier, about 180 million T cells were analyzed, and some 120 million unique TCR beta sequences were found among them.

This clone occurred a few times. The antigen is undetermined. This CDR3 contains 14 residues. Trimming shortened V by 6 bases and J by 0 bases, and 13 bases separated the two germline ends. In germline, CDR1 is SQVTM, CDR2 ANQGSEA. Primers: 60 Vbeta forward and 13 Jbeta reverse. Profiled with immunoSEQ multiplex PCR; TCRdb holds only in-frame clones, not every one. Altogether over 150,000 clones are present, around 80% being singletons, with the ten largest covering roughly 3.5%. General study results and limits: Sequencing had likely introduced a cluster of highly shared sequence variants as an artifact. Earlier results showed most TCR beta V segments being productive about 87% or about 30% of the time.

Sequencing was done on a sample of PBMCs. The V and J genes are TRBV29-1 and TRBJ2-3, with unresolved D. The receptor's source is a woman between 55 and 75 years old in good health and CMV-seropositive. The CDR3 DNA follows: TGCAGCGTGTTACCCCTTACTAGCACAGATACGCAGTATTTT. Translated, it gives CSVLPLTSTDTQYF.